This paragraph reports one T cell receptor (beta chain). The antigen is unknown. The sample is drawn from a study of T cell responses to AZD1222 COVID-19 vaccine. The germline V gene encodes CDR1 ENHRY and CDR2 SYGVKD. Germline trimming cut 8 bases from V and 9 bases from J; bases unmatched to any gene: 10. The CDR3 has 13 residues. Findings of the study overall: Of spike-specific TCRs, nearly half reportedly target regions left unmutated in variants. The peak T cell response came first, and repertoires were sampled only after it. Rises in breadth and depth of Spike-specific TCRs came after two AZD1222 doses. Vaccine-related CD4 TCRs covered spike, predominating at 160-218 and 743-854.

The protocol was immunoSEQ multiplex PCR, while the TCRdb copy is restricted to in-frame clones and leaves out a portion. This repertoire shows some 150,000 clones, approximately 90% found once; its top ten account for under 8%. The material was peripheral blood, obtained after recovery from COVID-19. The rearrangement links TRBV10-3 to TRBJ2-1; 7 bases match TRBD2. This TCR derives from an adult who had recovered from COVID-19. CDR3: CAISPGGTFEQFF. In nucleotides, the CDR3 is TGTGCCATCTCTCCCGGGGGGACCTTTGAGCAGTTCTTC.